Listed here are 18 T cell receptor beta chains from one sample, sequenced in a study of spatial heterogeneity in lung cancer. Time point denoted: sample taken at primary tumor resection. Whole RNA obtained from tumor, nontumor lung or frozen PBMC underwent sequencing without sorting. TCRdb re-derived calls from the 5' RACE reads in MiXCR, one entry per CDR3 protein. The data hold 20,000 to 25,000 distinct CDR3 sequences, with about 4.7% observed a single time. This material consisted of PBMCs, taken at surgery. These receptors came from a male donor with early-stage non-small cell lung cancer.

This clonotype has at least ten counts. The chain combines TRBV19 with TRBJ1-5, with D uncertain. Trimming left V 3 bases short and J 3 bases short, with 6 bases between. The CDR3 loop spans 13 amino acids. Germline V CDR1 and CDR2: LNHDA, SQIVND (reference sequence). CDR3 bases: TGTGCCAGTAGTATCGCGAACAATCAGCCCCAGCATTTT. It codes for CASSIANNQPQHF.

This clonotype counts as medium-sized (0.01 to 0.1%). V and J are TRBV28 and TRBJ1-6; D is unclear. The CDR3 spans 14 residues. CDR1 is MDHEN, CDR2 SYDVKM, per germline. V was pared by 10 bases and J by 9 bases, with 19 bases between. CDR3 sequence: CATDRGNSGSPLHF. Written as DNA, the CDR3 is TGTGCCACCGACCGCGGGAATTCCGGTTCACCCCTCCACTTT.

The table lists this clonotype with many counts. The DNA for the CDR3 is TGCAGTGCTAGGGATCCGACAGGACGCAGTACTGAAGCTTTCTTT. This translates into CSARDPTGRSTEAFF. The chain recombines TRBV20-1 with TRBJ1-1; tentatively, D is TRBD1 (6 bases). Germline V gives CDR1 DFQATT, CDR2 SNEGSKA (reference sequence). V lost 3 bases to trimming and J lost 5 bases, with 19 bases between them. This CDR3 has 15 residues.

Ten or more counts support this clonotype. The gene calls are TRBV2 and TRBJ2-2; TRBD2 agrees at 7 bases. The germline V gene encodes CDR1 SNHLY and CDR2 FYNNEI. J gave up 2 bases and V 6 bases, and 6 bases lay outside the gene matches. The CDR3 contains 15 residues. The DNA for the CDR3 is TGTGCCAGCAGAAGGGAGGGGACTAACACCGGGGAGCTGTTTTTT. Residues: CASRREGTNTGELFF.

This clonotype was seen ten or more times. V is TRBV6-1 and J is TRBJ1-1, with unresolved D. The germline CDR1 and CDR2 sequences are MNHNS and SASEGT. Between the trimmed V and J ends, which lost 6 bases and 5 bases, there was a span of 16 bases. The CDR3 sequence is 14 residues long. The CDR3 is CASSLPGIGTEAFF. In DNA form, the CDR3 reads TGTGCCAGCAGCCTCCCCGGGATCGGGACTGAAGCTTTCTTT.

This clonotype came up a few times. V usage is TRBV7-6 and J usage is TRBJ2-1; 7 bases are a match to TRBD2. Per the germline V gene, CDR1 is SGHVS and CDR2 is FNYEAQ. J lost 8 bases, V lost 1 base, and 8 bases had no gene match. The CDR3 is 15 amino acids. The chain's CDR3 is CASSLGVAGPYEQFF. CDR3 in DNA: TGTGCCAGCAGCTTAGGGGTAGCGGGCCCCTATGAGCAGTTCTTC.

The chain uses TRBV24-1 and TRBJ2-5; 9 nucleotides align to TRBD1. The J segment lost 4 bases and the V segment lost 4 bases, leaving 9 bases of the junction unmatched. The CDR3 contains 16 residues. CDR1 and CDR2 (germline): KGHDR, SFDVKD. The CDR3 DNA reads as TGTGCCACCAGTGACCCCGGACAGGGGCGGGGAGAGACCCAGTACTTC. Translation: CATSDPGQGRGETQYF.

This clonotype has only a few counts. The J gene is TRBJ2-6, the V gene TRBV11-2; a possible D gene is TRBD2 (5 bases). The germline V and J ends were trimmed by 5 bases and 0 bases, with 14 bases remaining between them. CDR1 SGHAT and CDR2 FQNNGV come from the germline V gene. This CDR3 region has 17 residues. The CDR3: CASSTYSRDSGANVLTF. The CDR3 DNA reads TGTGCCAGCAGCACCTACAGCCGGGACTCTGGGGCCAACGTCCTGACTTTC.

This clonotype was seen at least ten times. The chain is built from TRBV7-2 and TRBJ2-7; no firm D call. Trimming cost V 3 bases and J 9 bases, with 9 bases left between them. Per germline, CDR1 SGHTA and CDR2 FQGNSA. This CDR3 contains 11 residues. The CDR3 DNA reads as TGTGCCAGCAGCTTTACAGAGCGGCAGTACTTC. It is translated as CASSFTERQYF.

Ten or more counts support this clonotype. The chain recombines TRBV28 with TRBJ2-2; D not certain. This CDR3 comprises 14 residues. Germline V gene data show CDR1 as MDHEN and CDR2 as SYDVKM. V lost 3 bases to trimming and J lost 1 base, with 6 bases between them. The CDR3 DNA is TGTGCCAGCAGTTTTTCAGGGAACACCGGGGAGCTGTTTTTT. Translating it yields CASSFSGNTGELFF.

This clonotype was detected only once. This could be a read error, since a much larger clone is one nucleotide away. The chain employs TRBV13 and TRBJ2-6; D is unclear. The V and J ends lost 8 bases and 0 bases respectively, with 11 bases between them. The CDR3 length is 15 residues. The V gene's germline CDR1 is PRHDT and CDR2 FYEKMQ (reference sequence). Written as DNA, the CDR3 is TGTGCCAGCGGCTCGTATTCCTCTGGGGCCAACGTCCTGACTTTC. It codes for CASGSYSSGANVLTF.

This clonotype was observed a handful of times. CDR3 region: CASSPRAGSSYNEQFF. The CDR3 DNA sequence: TGTGCCAGCAGTCCGAGAGCGGGAAGCTCCTACAATGAGCAGTTCTTC. This chain connects TRBV12-3 or TRBV12-4 to TRBJ2-1; 7 bases map to TRBD2. The CDR3 extends over 16 amino acids. Unmatched junction bases numbered 7, after V lost 5 bases and J lost 0 bases.

The V gene is TRBV6-5, the J gene TRBJ1-4, with D perhaps matching TRBD1 (5 bases). The V and J ends lost 4 bases and 2 bases respectively, with 11 bases between them. CDR1 and CDR2 (germline): MNHEY, SVGAGI. This CDR3 region has 15 residues. The CDR3 spells CASSFYRRTNEKLFF. The CDR3 DNA follows: TGTGCCAGCAGTTTCTACAGGCGGACTAATGAAAAACTGTTTTTT.

This clonotype was found many times. J is TRBJ2-5 and V is TRBV30, with 8 nucleotides matching TRBD2. Losses at the gene ends were 4 bases for V and 2 bases for J; bases not matched to a gene: 3. The CDR3 is 13 residues long. Germline V lookup: CDR1 GTSNPN, CDR2 SVGIG (reference sequence). The CDR3 spells CAWNPSGQETQYF. CDR3 DNA: TGTGCCTGGAATCCTAGCGGGCAAGAGACCCAGTACTTC. The whole variable domain, remainder taken from reference TRBV30 and TRBJ2-5, is SQTIHQWPATLVQPVGSPLSLECTVEGTSNPNLYWYRQAAGRGLQLLFYSVGIGQISSEVPQNLSASRPQDRQFILSSKKLLLSDSGFYLCAWNPSGQETQYFGPGTRLLVL.

This clonotype was seen repeatedly, ten times or more. J is TRBJ2-7 and V is TRBV27; D not certain. Germline CDR1 is MNHEY and CDR2 is SMNVEV (reference sequence). V shed 3 bases and J shed 5 bases, with 11 bases lying between them. The CDR3 is made up of 13 amino acids. CDR3 in DNA: TGTGCCAGCAGTTTCAGCCGGAGCAACGAGCAGTACTTC. Its translation is CASSFSRSNEQYF.

Sample share makes this clonotype medium-sized (0.01 to 0.1%). The J gene is TRBJ2-7, the V gene TRBV29-1, with a possible D match to TRBD2 (8 bases). The V gene's germline CDR1 is SQVTM and CDR2 ANQGSEA. Trimming took off 7 bases at V and 0 bases at J, with 22 bases between the two ends. This CDR3 has 16 residues. The CDR3 protein is CSAQGGSGRYSYEQYF. The CDR3 bases are TGCAGCGCCCAGGGGGGAAGCGGGAGATACTCCTACGAGCAGTACTTC.

This clonotype was recorded at least ten times. The chain links TRBV11-2 to TRBJ2-1, with D tentatively TRBD1 (6 bases). V lost 3 bases, J lost 2 bases, and 11 bases lay in between. This CDR3 comprises 15 residues. Germline loops: CDR1 SGHAT, CDR2 FQNNGV. The CDR3 DNA follows: TGTGCCAGCAGCTTGAGTGGGGGCCCCTACAATGAGCAGTTCTTC. Protein sequence: CASSLSGGPYNEQFF. Filled out from reference TRBV11-2 and TRBJ2-1, the complete variable domain reads EAGVAQSPRYKIIEKRQSVAFWCNPISGHATLYWYQQILGQGPKLLIQFQNNGVVDDSQLPKDRFSAERLKGVDSTLKIQPAKLEDSAVYLCASSLSGGPYNEQFFGPGTRLTVL.

A few counts support this clonotype. V is TRBV30 and J is TRBJ2-1; 8 bases map to TRBD1. Losses at the gene ends were 2 bases for V and 0 bases for J; bases not matched to a gene: 3. This CDR3 is built from 15 residues. Looked up from germline, CDR1 is GTSNPN and CDR2 is SVGIG (reference sequence). The CDR3 reads CAWSNQGASYNEQFF. The CDR3 bases are TGTGCCTGGAGTAATCAGGGGGCCTCCTACAATGAGCAGTTCTTC.